This T cell receptor (beta chain) was found in a study of cytomegalovirus exposure and HLA in healthy donors. As for the study in general: Within an early data release were roughly 83 million unique TCRs drawn from HLA-typed donors. General study results and limits: Earlier findings revealed that most TCR beta V segments proved productive either about 87% or about 30% of the time. V- and J-gene trimming in TCR beta was tied to a missense DCLRE1C variant by an analysis performed later.

PCR was performed using 60 Vbeta and 13 Jbeta primers. Repertoires were generated with immunoSEQ multiplex PCR, while TCRdb's copy carries only in-frame clones and drops some. This table has around 100,000 clones, 76% appearing once. This clone came up once. Its antigen is not known. Though probably carrying unrecorded immune exposures, donors were nominally healthy at sampling. The CDR3 covers 14 residues. Germline V gene sequence: CDR1 SGHDT, CDR2 YYEEEE. The ends were cut back, 0 bases at V and 0 bases at J, with 6 bases in the middle. Sequenced: PBMCs. The source is a woman in her fifties or sixties in good health and CMV-seropositive. The genes are TRBV5-6 and TRBJ1-1; D unclear. The CDR3 bases are TGTGCCAGCAGCTTGGTTTCAGTGAACACTGAAGCTTTCTTT. Its translation is CASSLVSVNTEAFF.